This T cell receptor beta chain emerged from a study of T cells in Graves' hyperthyroidism and ophthalmopathy (dated 2019 in TCRdb). A note on the overall study: Peripheral blood was collected at initial diagnosis, before any treatment. The roughly 91 discovery patients were randomly split 7:3 into training and test sets. Prospective prediction of ophthalmopathy was tested in an independent validation cohort of 18 to 20 hyperthyroidism patients and 17 patients who later progressed to ophthalmopathy. Following sampling, methimazole starting at 30 mg daily was given to hyperthyroidism patients, and high-dose intravenous methylprednisolone was given to ophthalmopathy patients. TCR Vbeta CDR3 sequencing of 120 to 150 peripheral blood samples (about 45 ophthalmopathy, about 80 hyperthyroidism and approximately 17 progressor patients) is reported in the paper. Thyroid tissue and blood T-cell repertoires from six or seven Graves' hyperthyroidism patients were also compared in the study. To identify distinguishing TCR V-J signatures, a discovery cohort of some 99 patients was used, comprising under 45 with Graves' ophthalmopathy and about 59 with stable Graves' hyperthyroidism. The investigation overall reported the following: Sample size was not statistically predetermined, and blinding of investigators to group allocation was not performed. In cross-validation, a model built on a 13 V-J signature told ophthalmopathy apart from stable hyperthyroidism with less than 90% sensitivity and 81% to 82% specificity, and in testing the same model reached 80%/75%. During validation, the model predicted progression to ophthalmopathy a median of around six months ahead of onset, with more than 55% sensitivity and less than 85% specificity. Most expanded thyroid clonotypes (frequency above 0.001) were also detected in blood, a finding suggesting that blood repertoires may reflect thyroid immune responses.

The CDR3, cysteine through phenylalanine, is 15 amino acids long. The sequence is cut down to CDR3 DNA, 45 bases in frame from base 1. Trimming removed 1 base from V and 3 bases from J, leaving 10 bases between the germline ends. In the germline V gene, CDR1 corresponds to SGHVS and CDR2 to FQNEAQ. Hyperthyroidism patients were newly diagnosed, had a disease duration of under 2 months, and were aged 18 to 65 years. Patients with uncontrolled infections, other autoimmune diseases, pregnancy or lactation were excluded. Diagnoses were based on clinical symptoms, serum thyroxine and TRAb, thyroid ultrasound and orbital computed tomography. Blood from progressor patients was drawn when they were first diagnosed with hyperthyroidism, before any ophthalmopathy symptoms appeared. PBMCs were separated from under 11 ml of fresh peripheral blood using Ficoll-Paque density gradient centrifugation. Progressor patients were first diagnosed with Graves' hyperthyroidism and then developed ophthalmopathy during follow-up. Total RNA was extracted with Trizol reagent, and quality was checked on an Agilent 2100 Bioanalyzer.

In this sample, this clonotype turned up many times. Which antigen it targets is not known. Base qualities are not at hand, and no much larger clone is one base apart. The TCR beta CDR3 regions were amplified from RNA transcripts. The first round of RT-PCR for the TCR CDR3 was performed with the HTBI primer set and the Qiagen OneStep RT-PCR kit. A second multiplex PCR round built the libraries, followed by size selection and purification. Libraries were sequenced paired-end with 100 bp reads on an Illumina HiSeq2000. Regarding the original processing steps: SOAPnuke was used to process the raw data, throwing out any read that contained adapters or uncalled bases, had a mean Phred below 15, or lacked an exact constant-primer or identifier match. COPE v1.2.5 was used to merge the high-quality paired reads, and each unique nucleotide sequence was defined as a clonotype. MiTCR v1.1 was used to align the clonotypes against IMGT TRBV, TRBD and TRBJ reference segments. The analysis was restricted to V-J combinations with a frequency above 0.0001, which together covered 99% to 99.2% of the repertoires. A TCS score was defined as the ratio of F50 (clonal expansion) to E x V (chaos), with BLOSUM62-based TCRdist applied between CDR3 peptides within each V-J. Welch's t-statistics and random forest reduced just over 500 V-J features to about 13, which were used in a naive Bayes classifier (R e1071). TCRdb trimmed the raw reads at Q25, called clones with MiXCR and kept productive beta chains. Each CDR3 protein appears once, grouped with its most common genes and DNA. What appears here as the V and J calls and clone size reflects TCRdb's work, not the paper's. Present in this sample are around 300,000 distinct CDR3 sequences, approximately 26% of which were seen just once. 20% to 30% of the sample lies in the top ten.

This receptor was identified in a man aged 35-49 years with Graves' hyperthyroidism that later progressed to Graves' ophthalmopathy. Sequences were obtained from blood. The chain joins TRBV7-8 to TRBJ1-5, and possibly TRBD1, on 5 matching bases. At the DNA level, the sequence is TGTGCCAGCAGCTTAGGGCGCAGGGTCAATCAGCCCCAGCATTTT. Its amino acids are CASSLGRRVNQPQHF.